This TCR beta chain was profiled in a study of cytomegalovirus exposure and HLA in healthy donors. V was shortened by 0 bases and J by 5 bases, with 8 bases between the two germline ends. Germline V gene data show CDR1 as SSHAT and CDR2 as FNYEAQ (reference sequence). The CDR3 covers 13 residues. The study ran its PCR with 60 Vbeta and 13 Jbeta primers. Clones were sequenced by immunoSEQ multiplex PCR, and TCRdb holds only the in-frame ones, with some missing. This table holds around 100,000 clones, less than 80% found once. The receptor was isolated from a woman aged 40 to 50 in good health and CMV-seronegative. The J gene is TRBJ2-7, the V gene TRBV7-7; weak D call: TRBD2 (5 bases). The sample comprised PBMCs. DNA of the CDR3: TGTGCCAGCAGCTTAGCAGGGAGCGACGAGCAGTACTTC. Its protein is CASSLAGSDEQYF. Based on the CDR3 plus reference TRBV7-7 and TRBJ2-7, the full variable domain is GAGVSQSPRYKVTKRGQDVTLRCDPISSHATLYWYQQALGQGPEFLTYFNYEAQPDKSGLPSDRFSAERPEGSISTLTIQRTEQRDSAMYRCASSLAGSDEQYFGPGTRLTVT.